This T cell receptor (beta chain) was sequenced during a study of shared clonotypes between healthy human individuals. Study details: There were three CD4 naive, three CD4 memory, two CD8 naive and one CD8 memory plates per donor.

Worth noting for this clone: Its specificity is not known.

CDR3 length: 15 amino acids. CDR1 and CDR2 from the germline V gene are SQVTM and ANQGSEA. The J segment lost 5 bases and the V segment lost 7 bases, leaving 12 bases of the junction unmatched. As processed by the authors: Filtering differed, since immunoSEQ gave only junction sequences and no quality scores. Profiling relied on immunoSEQ multiplex PCR, and the TCRdb table lists in-frame clones only, not all of them. Clone size and the V and J calls come from that table; the DNA yielded D and trimming. This repertoire shows 630,000 or so clones, about 98% found once; its top ten account for 0.3%. The naive CD8 subset, CD45RO-negative cells positively selected for CCR7, excluded terminally differentiated effector memory CD45RA+ cells. Study-wide results and caveats: Limited genetic and exposure-history diversity came from having few donors. Across subsets, estimated richness was generally greater for naive than for memory populations.

The gene calls are TRBV29-1 and TRBJ2-2; 8 positions agree with TRBD2. The receptor comes from a man aged 25 to 40 in good health. Sequencing was performed on naive CD8+ T cells sorted from blood. CDR3 DNA sequence: TGCAGCGCTACCCTAGCGGGCCCCGGGACCGGGGAGCTGTTTTTT. Its translation is CSATLAGPGTGELFF.